This TCR beta chain was sequenced in a study of graft-versus-host responses after intestinal transplantation. Overall study context: All recipients got anti-thymocyte globulin induction, then tacrolimus and steroids for 2 to 4 years. Findings and caveats of the study: Levels of circulating GvH clones at their peak were associated with early post-transplant HvG declines. GvH clones occurred in recipient marrow; some first appeared in ileum or blood.

With regard to this clone: Its antigen remains unknown.

This CDR3 has 16 residues. The germline V gene encodes CDR1 ENHRY and CDR2 SYGVKD. Trimming pared 3 bases from V and 0 bases from J, leaving 12 bases between. The protocol was immunoSEQ multiplex PCR, while the TCRdb copy is restricted to in-frame clones and leaves out a portion. The table lists 80,000 to 100,000 clones, roughly 87% of them singletons. This sequence originates from a human donor who received an intestinal transplant. Material: unstimulated CD8+ T cells sorted from spleen or lymph node cells, obtained before intestinal transplant. J is TRBJ1-5 and V is TRBV10-3, with no clear D. DNA of the CDR3: TGTGCCATCAGTGACTCGGCCCCTTATAGCAATCAGCCCCAGCATTTT. Translating gives CAISDSAPYSNQPQHF.